These T cell receptor beta chains were read from a single sample in a study of blood T cell repertoires in COVID-19. Produced via immunoSEQ multiplex PCR; TCRdb's table is partial and in-frame only. The data contain about 190,000 clones, approximately 79% of them seen just once; the ten biggest clones take up roughly 12%. Sequenced: peripheral blood. The receptor set was obtained from a woman in her forties or fifties with acute or convalescent COVID-19. Each CDR3 is given with its conserved first and last residue. A D gene is named only where the DNA matches it firmly. Part of the rows lack a size; the others show once, few, many or a class for expanded clones.

>-|14|TRBJ2-1|-|TRBV11-2
TGTGCCAGCAGCTTTTCGGGCAGGGACAATGAGCAGTTCTTC
CASSFSGRDNEQFF
>TRBD1|19|TRBJ1-4|-|TRBV10-1
TGCGCCAGCAGTGAGTGGGGACAGGGGGAGATTGCAACTAATGAAAAACTGTTTTTT
CASSEWGQGEIATNEKLFF
>-|18|TRBJ1-3|-|TRBV7-2
TGTGCCAGCAGCTTAGCGTCAAGAACAGCCTACTCTGGAAACACCATATATTTT
CASSLASRTAYSGNTIYF
>-|17|TRBJ1-1|-|TRBV25-1
TGTGCCAGCAGTGAATCAGGATCAGGGGCCGGGGCCACTGAAGCTTTCTTT
CASSESGSGAGATEAFF
>-|14|TRBJ1-3|-|TRBV12-5
TGTGCTAGTGGCCTCGGACAGATGGGAAACACCATATATTTT
CASGLGQMGNTIYF
>-|13|TRBJ1-1|-|TRBV9
TGTGCCAGCAGCGTATCGCACGGGAGGGAAGCTTTCTTT
CASSVSHGREAFF
>-|15|TRBJ1-5|-|TRBV6-5
TGTGCCAGCAGTTACTCGGACAGTGGCAATCAGCCCCAGCATTTT
CASSYSDSGNQPQHF
>TRBD1|15|TRBJ1-5|-|TRBV27
TGTGCCAGCAGAAGACAGGGGGATAGCAATCAGCCCCAGCATTTT
CASRRQGDSNQPQHF
>-|14|TRBJ1-1|once|TRBV15
TGTGCCACCAGCAGCCCGGAGGGGTCCACTGAAGCTTTCTTT
CATSSPEGSTEAFF
>-|15|TRBJ1-5|-|TRBV21-1
TGTGCCAGCAGCAGAGAAACAGGGAAAAATCAGCCCCAGCATTTT
CASSRETGKNQPQHF
>-|13|TRBJ2-7|-|TRBV6-5
TGTGCCACCCCCGACAGTCGGGTCGGCGAGCAGTACTTC
CATPDSRVGEQYF
>TRBD2|16|TRBJ2-3|-|TRBV11-2
TGTGCCAGCAGCTTAGATCGGGCTAGCGGGGCTGATACGCAGTATTTT
CASSLDRASGADTQYF
>-|14|TRBJ1-1|-|TRBV28
TGTGCCAGCAGTTTAATCCCAGGGAACACTGAAGCTTTCTTT
CASSLIPGNTEAFF
>TRBD1|14|TRBJ2-7|-|TRBV10-3
TGTGCCATCAGGGTGTCCAGGGGGCATAACGAGCAGTACTTC
CAIRVSRGHNEQYF
>TRBD1|15|TRBJ2-7|-|TRBV4-2
TGTGCCAGCAGCCAGACCGGGACAGGGAATCACGAGCAGTACTTC
CASSQTGTGNHEQYF
>-|14|TRBJ2-7|-|TRBV19
TGTGCCAGTAGTATAGGACTAACCTCCTACGAGCAGTACTTC
CASSIGLTSYEQYF
>-|12|TRBJ1-1|-|TRBV11-2
TGTGCCAGCAGCGGATTGGACAGTGAAGCTTTCTTT
CASSGLDSEAFF
>TRBD2|15|TRBJ2-1|-|TRBV10-3
TGTGCCATCAGACCCGGGACTAGCGGGCGGAATGAGCAGTTCTTC
CAIRPGTSGRNEQFF
>TRBD1|14|TRBJ1-6|-|TRBV19
TGTGCCAGTACCAAGACAGGGAATAATTCACCCCTCCACTTT
CASTKTGNNSPLHF
>TRBD1|17|TRBJ1-6|-|TRBV27
TGTGCCAGCAGTTCATTACTGACAGGGGGCGGTAATTCACCCCTCCACTTT
CASSSLLTGGGNSPLHF
>-|11|TRBJ2-7|-|TRBV20-1
TGCAGTGCCGCCGCGGGCAACGAGCAGTACTTC
CSAAAGNEQYF
>TRBD1|15|TRBJ1-3|-|TRBV3-1/TRBV3-2
TGTGCCAGCAGTTTCGGACAGGGAGGCGGAAACACCATATATTTT
CASSFGQGGGNTIYF
>TRBD1|14|TRBJ1-1|-|TRBV19
TGTGCCAGTACTAAACAGGGGTTCGGGACTGAAGCTTTCTTT
CASTKQGFGTEAFF
>TRBD1|14|TRBJ2-7|-|TRBV12-5
TGTGCTAGTGGTTTAGGGACAGCCACCTACGAGCAGTACTTC
CASGLGTATYEQYF
>-|18|TRBJ2-1|-|TRBV19
TGTGCCAGTAGCGATAACAGAATTCAGGGTTACTCCTACAATGAGCAGTTCTTC
CASSDNRIQGYSYNEQFF
>TRBD1|15|TRBJ1-1|-|TRBV2
TGTGCCAGCAGTAGGGGGACAGGGGGGATGGCTGAAGCTTTCTTT
CASSRGTGGMAEAFF
>-|16|TRBJ2-7|many|TRBV5-4
TGTGCCAGCAGCTTGGACTTTGTGGGAGAAGTTGACGAGCAGTACTTC
CASSLDFVGEVDEQYF
>TRBD1|11|TRBJ2-7|-|TRBV25-1
TGTGCCAGCAAACAGGGGTTAGAGCAGTACTTC
CASKQGLEQYF
>TRBD1|14|TRBJ1-2|-|TRBV7-2
TGTGCCAGCAGCCCCGACAGGGGGAACTATGGCTACACCTTC
CASSPDRGNYGYTF
>-|17|TRBJ2-1|-|TRBV7-8
TGTGCCAGCAGCTTACGAGGGGGGGCCGGTCCGAACAATGAGCAGTTCTTC
CASSLRGGAGPNNEQFF
>TRBD1|12|TRBJ2-7|-|TRBV6-5
TGTGCCAGCGGGACAGAATTTTACGAGCAGTACTTC
CASGTEFYEQYF
>-|15|TRBJ1-5|-|TRBV7-9
TGTGCCAGCAGCCCGAGAGGAGATAGCAATCAGCCCCAGCATTTT
CASSPRGDSNQPQHF
>-|16|TRBJ1-3|-|TRBV19
TGTGCCAGTAGTATGACCGGGGGAACGTCTGGAAACACCATATATTTT
CASSMTGGTSGNTIYF
>-|11|TRBJ1-4|-|TRBV2
TGTGCCAGCAGGAGCTTGCGGTCACTGTTTTTT
CASRSLRSLFF
>-|12|TRBJ2-1|few|TRBV19
TGTGCCAGTAGTATGTCAGGGCATGAGCAGTTCTTC
CASSMSGHEQFF
>TRBD1|12|TRBJ1-2|-|TRBV29-1
TGCAGCGTTGAACAGGGGGTCTATGGCTACACCTTC
CSVEQGVYGYTF
>TRBD1|16|TRBJ1-6|-|TRBV25-1
TGTGCCAGCAGTTCCCGGGACAGGGGTGACAATTCACCCCTCCACTTT
CASSSRDRGDNSPLHF
>-|15|TRBJ1-3|-|TRBV6-1
TGTGCCAGCAGTGAAGTTCCAGTCTCTGGAAACACCATATATTTT
CASSEVPVSGNTIYF
>TRBD1|15|TRBJ1-1|-|TRBV10-2
TGCGCCAGCGGAGAGGACAGGGGGCTAAGCACTGAAGCTTTCTTT
CASGEDRGLSTEAFF
>TRBD2|14|TRBJ2-7|once|TRBV7-2
TGTGCCAGCAGCCCAGCGGGGGAACAGAACGAGCAGTACTTC
CASSPAGEQNEQYF
>TRBD2|14|TRBJ2-7|-|TRBV3-1/TRBV3-2
TGTGCCAGCAGCCTACTAGCGTTGAGGGGCGAGCAGTACTTC
CASSLLALRGEQYF
>TRBD1|18|TRBJ1-5|-|TRBV19
TGTGCCAGTAGTGCCGGGACAGGGGGACCATATAGCAATCAGCCCCAGCATTTT
CASSAGTGGPYSNQPQHF
>-|14|TRBJ2-2|-|TRBV5-1
TGCGCCAGCAGCTTGGGAGCCGTCACCGGGGAGCTGTTTTTT
CASSLGAVTGELFF
>-|15|TRBJ2-2|-|TRBV6-5
TGTGCCTCCCGCCGGGACATCACCTTCACCGGGGAGCTGTTTTTT
CASRRDITFTGELFF
>-|13|TRBJ1-5|-|TRBV18
TGTGCCAGCTCACCAGGCAGGGAACAGCCCCAGCATTTT
CASSPGREQPQHF
>TRBD1|15|TRBJ2-7|-|TRBV4-2
TGTGCCAGCAGCCAGGTCAAACAGGGGGCGGGGGAGCAGTACTTC
CASSQVKQGAGEQYF